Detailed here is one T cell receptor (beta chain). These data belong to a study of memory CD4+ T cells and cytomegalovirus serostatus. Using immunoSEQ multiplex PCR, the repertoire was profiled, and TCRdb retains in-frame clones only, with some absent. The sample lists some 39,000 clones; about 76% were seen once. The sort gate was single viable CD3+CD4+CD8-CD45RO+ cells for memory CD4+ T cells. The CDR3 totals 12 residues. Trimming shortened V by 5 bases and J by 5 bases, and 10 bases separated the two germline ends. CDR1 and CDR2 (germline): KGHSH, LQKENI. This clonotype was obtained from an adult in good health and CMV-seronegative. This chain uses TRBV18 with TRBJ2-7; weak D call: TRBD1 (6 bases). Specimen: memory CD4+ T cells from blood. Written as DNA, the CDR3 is TGTGCCAGCTCAACAGGGATCGACGAGCAGTACTTC. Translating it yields CASSTGIDEQYF.